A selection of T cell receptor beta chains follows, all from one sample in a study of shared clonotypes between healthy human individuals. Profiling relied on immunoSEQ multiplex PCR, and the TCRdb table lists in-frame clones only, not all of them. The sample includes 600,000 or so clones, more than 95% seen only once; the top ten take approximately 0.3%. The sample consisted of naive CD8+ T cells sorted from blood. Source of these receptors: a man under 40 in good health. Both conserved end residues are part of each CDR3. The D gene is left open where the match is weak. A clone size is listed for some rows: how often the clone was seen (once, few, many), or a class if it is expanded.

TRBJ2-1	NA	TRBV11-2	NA	TGTGCCAGCAACCAGGGACTTGGGTCTTTCAATGAGCAGTTCTTC	CASNQGLGSFNEQFF
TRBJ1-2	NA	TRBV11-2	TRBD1	TGTGCCAGCAGCTGGGACAGGAGGAGCTATGGCTACACCTTC	CASSWDRRSYGYTF
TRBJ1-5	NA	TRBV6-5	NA	TGTGCCAGCAGACTGGGGGGCGGCCAGCCCCAGCATTTT	CASRLGGGQPQHF
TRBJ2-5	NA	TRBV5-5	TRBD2	TGTGCCAGCAGCTTGGCGAGGACTCTAGCGGGAGGCCAAGAGACCCAGTACTTC	CASSLARTLAGGQETQYF
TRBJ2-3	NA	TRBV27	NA	TGTGCCAGCAGGGTACAGGGTCCAAACCCAGATACGCAGTATTTT	CASRVQGPNPDTQYF
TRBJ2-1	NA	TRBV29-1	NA	TGCAGCGTTGATGGTGGGTCCTACAATGAGCAGTTCTTC	CSVDGGSYNEQFF
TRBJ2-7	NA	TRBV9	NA	TGTGCCAGCAGCGTCGGGGTACAGTACGAGCAGTACTTC	CASSVGVQYEQYF
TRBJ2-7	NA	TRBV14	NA	TGTGCCAGCAGCCGCCTGGACTGGAGCTCCTACGAGCAGTACTTC	CASSRLDWSSYEQYF
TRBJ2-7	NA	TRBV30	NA	TGTGCCTGGAGTGTGGGGACACAGTACGAGCAGTACTTC	CAWSVGTQYEQYF
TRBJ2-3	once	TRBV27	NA	TGTGCCAGCAGTTTATTGGTAGGGACAGATACGCAGTATTTT	CASSLLVGTDTQYF
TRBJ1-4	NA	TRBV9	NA	TGTGCCAGCAGCGTAGGGCAGGGGCGTAATGAAAAACTGTTTTTT	CASSVGQGRNEKLFF
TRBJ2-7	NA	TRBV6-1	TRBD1	TGTGCCAGCAGTCAGGGGGGGACAGGGCGCTACGAGCAGTACTTC	CASSQGGTGRYEQYF
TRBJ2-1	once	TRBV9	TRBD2	TGTGCCAGCAGCCCCCGCGCGGGAGTAGGCAATGAGCAGTTCTTC	CASSPRAGVGNEQFF
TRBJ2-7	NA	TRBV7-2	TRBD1	TGTGCCAGCAGCGCGGTCCCCGGGACAGGAAACGAGCAGTACTTC	CASSAVPGTGNEQYF
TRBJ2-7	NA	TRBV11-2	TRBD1	TGTGCCAGCAGCTGGGAGCAGGGGGTAACCTACGAGCAGTACTTC	CASSWEQGVTYEQYF
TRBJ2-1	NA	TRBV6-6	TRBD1	TGTGCCTCAGGGGGTTCTTACAATGAGCAGTTCTTC	CASGGSYNEQFF
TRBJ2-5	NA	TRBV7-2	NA	TGTGCCAGCAGCTTAGCGCCAAGACAAGAGACCCAGTACTTC	CASSLAPRQETQYF
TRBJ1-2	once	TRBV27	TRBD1	TGTGCCAGCAGTTTAGGGGCAGGGGGCGGCTATGGCTACACCTTC	CASSLGAGGGYGYTF
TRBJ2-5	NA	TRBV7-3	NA	TGTGCCAGCAGTCCTCACGGGATCCAAGAGACCCAGTACTTC	CASSPHGIQETQYF
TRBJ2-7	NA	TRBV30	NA	TGTGCCTGGAGTCAGGGAAGGATCTACGAGCAGTACTTC	CAWSQGRIYEQYF
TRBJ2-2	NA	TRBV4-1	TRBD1	TGCGCCAGCAGCCTCCCCGGGACAGGGGGCTTCGGGGAGCTGTTTTTT	CASSLPGTGGFGELFF
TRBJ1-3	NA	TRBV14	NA	TGTGCCAGCAGCCAAGATCGTTCGGGCTTCGGAGGTGGAAACACCATATATTTT	CASSQDRSGFGGGNTIYF
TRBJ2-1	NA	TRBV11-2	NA	TGTGCCAGCAGCCTAATTAGCTATCCGGGAAGCTACAATGAGCAGTTCTTC	CASSLISYPGSYNEQFF
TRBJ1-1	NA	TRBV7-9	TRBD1	TGTGCCAGCAGCTCGCCGACAGGGGACTACACTGAAGCTTTCTTT	CASSSPTGDYTEAFF
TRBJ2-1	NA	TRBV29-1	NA	TGCAGCGCGGACAGTCCTGAGCAGTTCTTC	CSADSPEQFF
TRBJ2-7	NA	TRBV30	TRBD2	TGTGCCTGGAGTTATGCCGGGACTAGCGGGAATGAGCAGTACTTC	CAWSYAGTSGNEQYF
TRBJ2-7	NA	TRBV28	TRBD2	TGTGCCAGCAGTTTCCTAGCGGATTCCTACGAGCAGTACTTC	CASSFLADSYEQYF
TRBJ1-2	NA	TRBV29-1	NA	TGCAGCGTTGCAGTGGACTATGGCTACACCTTC	CSVAVDYGYTF
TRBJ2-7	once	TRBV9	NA	TGTGCCAGCAGCGAACAGGGTCAGCTAAACTACGAGCAGTACTTC	CASSEQGQLNYEQYF
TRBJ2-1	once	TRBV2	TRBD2	TGTGCCAGCAGCGTAGCGGGAGACATCAATGAGCAGTTCTTC	CASSVAGDINEQFF
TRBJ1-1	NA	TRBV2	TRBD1	TGTGCCAGCAGTGAATTTCCAGGGGGAAGCACTGAAGCTTTCTTT	CASSEFPGGSTEAFF
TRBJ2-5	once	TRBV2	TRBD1	TGTGCCAGCAGCAAATCTCGGACAGGCCGTACAGAAGAGACCCAGTACTTC	CASSKSRTGRTEETQYF
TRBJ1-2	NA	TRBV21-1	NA	TGTGCCAGCAGCCCCCCGTGTACATCAGGACAGGGGTATGGCTACACCTTC	CASSPPCTSGQGYGYTF
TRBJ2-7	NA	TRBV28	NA	TGTGCCGGCAGCGGGCCGGGGCCCGAGCAGTACTTC	CAGSGPGPEQYF
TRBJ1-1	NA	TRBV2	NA	TGTGCCAGTCATATGGCCGGCATGAACACTGAAGCTTTCTTT	CASHMAGMNTEAFF
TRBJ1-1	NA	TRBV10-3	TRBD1	TGTGCCATCAGTAGGACAGGGAACACTGAAGCTTTCTTT	CAISRTGNTEAFF
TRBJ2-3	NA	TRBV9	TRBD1	TGTGCCAGCAGCCTAACCGGGACAGGGGCTAGCACAGATACGCAGTATTTT	CASSLTGTGASTDTQYF